This T cell receptor (beta chain) came from a study of T cell changes during pregnancy in multiple sclerosis. CDR1 and CDR2 from the germline V gene are SGHNT and YYREEE (reference sequence). This CDR3 spans 14 amino acids. Trimming pared 3 bases from V and 1 base from J, leaving 11 bases between. This table comes from immunoSEQ multiplex PCR, and its TCRdb copy is limited to in-frame clones, with some not included. This sample has about 32,000 clones, with roughly nine tenths found just once. Sequenced here: CD8+ T cells from peripheral blood mononuclear cells, sampled in the third trimester of pregnancy. The chain joins TRBV5-4 to TRBJ2-7; D is undetermined. This TCR was recovered from a female donor with multiple sclerosis, enrolled in a pregnancy study. The CDR3 is CASSSPSQSYEQYF. DNA of the CDR3: TGTGCCAGCAGCTCCCCTAGTCAGTCCTACGAGCAGTACTTC.